Sequencing of this TCR beta chain was carried out in a study of response to subunit inactivated influenza vaccine. V was trimmed by 0 bases and J by 2 bases, leaving 11 bases between them. In germline, CDR1 is SGHRS, CDR2 YFSETQ. There are 16 residues in the CDR3. From the RT-PCR reads, TCRdb called clonotypes with MiXCR, one entry per CDR3 protein. The sample has roughly 670,000 distinct CDR3 sequences; roughly 15% are singletons. The chain is built from TRBV5-1 and TRBJ2-2; unclear D gene. Sequencing used PBMCs from blood, obtained approximately 15 days before vaccination. This TCR came from a man aged 45 to 65 who received an inactivated influenza vaccine. For the CDR3, the DNA is TGCGCCAGCAGCTTGGGGCCAGCGACAAACACCGGGGAGCTGTTTTTT. Translating it yields CASSLGPATNTGELFF.